This T cell receptor beta chain was captured by sequencing in a study of post-analysis software for immune sequencing data. Unique-molecular-identifier-tagged TCR beta cDNA libraries were used. Between roughly 1 and 10 million T cells gave rise to some 490,000 cDNA molecules. TCRdb analysed the PCR reads with MiXCR anew, one entry per CDR3 protein. The sample lists around 440,000 distinct CDR3 sequences, roughly 45% occurring once. Worth noting for this clonotype: Antigen: not known.

The CDR3 loop spans 13 amino acids. Per germline, CDR1 KGHDR and CDR2 SFDVKD. The ends were cut back, 9 bases at V and 0 bases at J, with 9 bases in the middle. Study-wide points: Samples from one preparation batch, clustered by F measure, grouped strongly together. Multiple sclerosis patients showed significantly lower normalized Chao1 diversity than controls did. When patients were compared with controls, 4 or 5 TRBV segments were more frequent, TRBV5-6, TRBV5-1 and TRBV20-1 among them.

Source material: blood. The gene calls are TRBV24-1 and TRBJ2-3, with D perhaps matching TRBD2 (5 bases). The TCR was taken from a girl under 18 with multiple sclerosis. The CDR3 sequence is CATGGGSTDTQYF. For the CDR3, the DNA is TGTGCCACCGGAGGCGGGAGCACAGATACGCAGTATTTT.